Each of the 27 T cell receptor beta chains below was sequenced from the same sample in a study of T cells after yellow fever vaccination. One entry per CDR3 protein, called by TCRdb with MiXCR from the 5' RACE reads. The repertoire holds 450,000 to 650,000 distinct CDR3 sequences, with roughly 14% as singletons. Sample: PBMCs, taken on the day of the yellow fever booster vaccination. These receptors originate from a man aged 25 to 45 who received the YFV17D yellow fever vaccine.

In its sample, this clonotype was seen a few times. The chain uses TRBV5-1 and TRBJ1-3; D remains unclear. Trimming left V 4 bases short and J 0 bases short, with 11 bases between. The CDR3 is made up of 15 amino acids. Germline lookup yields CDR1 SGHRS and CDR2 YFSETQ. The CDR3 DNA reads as TGCGCCAGCAGCGTCAGGACTGGCTCTGGAAACACCATATATTTT. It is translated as CASSVRTGSGNTIYF.

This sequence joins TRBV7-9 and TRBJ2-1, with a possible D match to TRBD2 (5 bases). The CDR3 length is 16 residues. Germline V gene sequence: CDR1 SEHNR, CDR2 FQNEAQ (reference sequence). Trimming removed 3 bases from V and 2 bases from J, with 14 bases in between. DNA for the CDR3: TGTGCCAGCAGCTTTCTCCGACTAAGCCCCTACAATGAGCAGTTCTTC. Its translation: CASSFLRLSPYNEQFF.

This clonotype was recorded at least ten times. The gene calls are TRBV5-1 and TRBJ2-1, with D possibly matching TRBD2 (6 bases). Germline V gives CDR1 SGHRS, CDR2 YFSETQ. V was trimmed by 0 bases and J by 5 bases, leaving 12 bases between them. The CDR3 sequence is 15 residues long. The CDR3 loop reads CASSLDGGKHNEQFF. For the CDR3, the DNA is TGCGCCAGCAGCTTGGATGGCGGGAAGCACAATGAGCAGTTCTTC.

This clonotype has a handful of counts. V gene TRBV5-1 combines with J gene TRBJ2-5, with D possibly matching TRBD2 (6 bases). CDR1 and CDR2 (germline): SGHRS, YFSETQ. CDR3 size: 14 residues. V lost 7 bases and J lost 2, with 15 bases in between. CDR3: CASSSSVLQETQYF. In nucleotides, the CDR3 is TGCGCCAGCTCCTCTAGCGTCTTACAAGAGACCCAGTACTTC.

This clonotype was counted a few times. The CDR3 DNA reads TGCACCTCCGGGGGAGCGGGGACCACAGATACGCAGTATTTT. Protein: CTSGGAGTTDTQYF. The V gene is TRBV20-1, the J gene TRBJ2-3, with 7 bases fitting TRBD2. The V gene's germline CDR1 is DFQATT and CDR2 SNEGSKA (reference sequence). The CDR3 length is 14 residues.

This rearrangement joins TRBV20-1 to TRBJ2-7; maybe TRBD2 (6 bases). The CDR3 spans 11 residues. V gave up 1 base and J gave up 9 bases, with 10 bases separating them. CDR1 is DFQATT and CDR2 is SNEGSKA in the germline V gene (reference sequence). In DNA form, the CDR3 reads TGCAGTGCTAGAGTCGACGGGAGGCAGTACTTC. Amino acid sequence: CSARVDGRQYF.

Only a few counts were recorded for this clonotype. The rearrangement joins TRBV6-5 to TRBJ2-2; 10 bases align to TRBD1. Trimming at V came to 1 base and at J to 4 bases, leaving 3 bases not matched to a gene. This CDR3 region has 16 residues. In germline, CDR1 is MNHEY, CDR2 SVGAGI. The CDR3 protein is CASSYWGQGPTGELFF. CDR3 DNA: TGTGCCAGCAGTTACTGGGGACAGGGGCCCACCGGGGAGCTGTTTTTT.

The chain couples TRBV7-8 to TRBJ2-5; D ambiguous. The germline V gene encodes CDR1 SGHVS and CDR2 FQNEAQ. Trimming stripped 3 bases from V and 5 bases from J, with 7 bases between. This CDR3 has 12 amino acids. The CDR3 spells CASSLFSETQYF. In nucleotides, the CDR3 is TGTGCCAGCAGCTTGTTCTCGGAGACCCAGTACTTC.

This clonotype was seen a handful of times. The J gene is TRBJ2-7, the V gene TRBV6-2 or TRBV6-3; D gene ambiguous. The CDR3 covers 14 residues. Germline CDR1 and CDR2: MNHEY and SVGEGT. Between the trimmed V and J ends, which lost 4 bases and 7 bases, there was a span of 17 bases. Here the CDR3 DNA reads TGTGCCAGCAGTTTCCGGGCCCAGAAGTGGGAGCAGTACTTC. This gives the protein CASSFRAQKWEQYF.

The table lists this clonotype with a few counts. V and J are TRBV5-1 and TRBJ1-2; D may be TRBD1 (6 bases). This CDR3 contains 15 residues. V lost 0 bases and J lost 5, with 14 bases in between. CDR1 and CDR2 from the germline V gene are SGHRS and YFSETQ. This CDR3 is CASSLVDRILYGYTF. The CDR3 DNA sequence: TGCGCCAGCAGCTTGGTTGACAGGATCTTATATGGCTACACCTTC.

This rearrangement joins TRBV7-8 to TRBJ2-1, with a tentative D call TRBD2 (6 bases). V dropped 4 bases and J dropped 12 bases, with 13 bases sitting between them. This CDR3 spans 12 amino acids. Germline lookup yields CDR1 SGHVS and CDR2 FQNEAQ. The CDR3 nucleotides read TGTGCCAGCAGCTCCGTCCCAGCGGGGCAGTTCTTC. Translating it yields CASSSVPAGQFF. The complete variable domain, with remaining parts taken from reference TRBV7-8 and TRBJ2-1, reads GAGVSQSPRYKVAKRGQDVALRCDPISGHVSLFWYQQALGQGPEFLTYFQNEAQLDKSGLPSDRFFAERPEGSVSTLKIQRTQQEDSAVYLCASSSVPAGQFFGPGTRLTVL.

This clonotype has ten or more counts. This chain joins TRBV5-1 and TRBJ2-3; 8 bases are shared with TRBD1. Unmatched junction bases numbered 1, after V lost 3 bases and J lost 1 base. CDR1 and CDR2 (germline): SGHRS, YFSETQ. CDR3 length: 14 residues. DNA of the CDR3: TGCGCCAGCAGCTCAGGGGGCGGCACAGATACGCAGTATTTT. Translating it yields CASSSGGGTDTQYF.

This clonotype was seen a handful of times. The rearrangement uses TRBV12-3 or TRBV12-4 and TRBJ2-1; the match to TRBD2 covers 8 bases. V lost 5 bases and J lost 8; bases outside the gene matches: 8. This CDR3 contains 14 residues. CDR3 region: CASSKPGLEYEQFF. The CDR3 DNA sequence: TGTGCCAGCAGTAAGCCGGGACTAGAGTATGAGCAGTTCTTC.

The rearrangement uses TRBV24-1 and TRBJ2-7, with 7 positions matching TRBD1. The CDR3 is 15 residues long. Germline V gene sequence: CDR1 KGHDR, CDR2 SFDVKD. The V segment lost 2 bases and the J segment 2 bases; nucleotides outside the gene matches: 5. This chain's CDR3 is CATSDSGTEPYEQYF. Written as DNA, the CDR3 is TGTGCCACCAGTGATTCCGGGACAGAACCCTACGAGCAGTACTTC.

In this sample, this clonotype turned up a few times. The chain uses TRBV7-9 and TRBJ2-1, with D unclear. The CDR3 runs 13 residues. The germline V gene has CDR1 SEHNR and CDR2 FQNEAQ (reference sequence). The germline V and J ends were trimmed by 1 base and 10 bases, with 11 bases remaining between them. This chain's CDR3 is CASSLVRMGEQFF. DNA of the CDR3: TGTGCCAGCAGCTTAGTACGGATGGGGGAGCAGTTCTTC.

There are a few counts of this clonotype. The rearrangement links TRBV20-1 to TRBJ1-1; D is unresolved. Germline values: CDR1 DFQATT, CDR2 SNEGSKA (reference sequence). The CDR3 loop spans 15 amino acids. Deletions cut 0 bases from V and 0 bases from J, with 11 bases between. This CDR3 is CSARDLGTVNTEAFF. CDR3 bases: TGCAGTGCTAGAGATTTAGGAACGGTGAACACTGAAGCTTTCTTT.

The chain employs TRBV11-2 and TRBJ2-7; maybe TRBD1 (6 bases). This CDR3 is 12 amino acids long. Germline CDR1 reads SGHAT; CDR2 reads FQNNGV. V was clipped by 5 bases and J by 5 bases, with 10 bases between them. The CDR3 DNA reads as TGTGCCAGCAGCCCGGGACATAACGAGCAGTACTTC. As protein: CASSPGHNEQYF.

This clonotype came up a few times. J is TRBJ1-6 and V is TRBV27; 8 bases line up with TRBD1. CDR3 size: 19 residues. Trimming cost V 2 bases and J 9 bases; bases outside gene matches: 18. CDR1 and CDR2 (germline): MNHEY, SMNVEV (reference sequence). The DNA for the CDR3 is TGTGCCAGCAGTTTAGGTGGGATTCGAGGGACAGGAAGGGGTTCACCCCTCCACTTT. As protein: CASSLGGIRGTGRGSPLHF.

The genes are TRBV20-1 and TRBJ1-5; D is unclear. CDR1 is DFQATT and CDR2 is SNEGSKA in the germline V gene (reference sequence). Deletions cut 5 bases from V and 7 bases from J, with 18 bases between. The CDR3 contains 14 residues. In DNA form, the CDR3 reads TGCAGTGCTTTGACCCTGTACGGTATCCAGCCCCAGCATTTT. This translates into CSALTLYGIQPQHF.

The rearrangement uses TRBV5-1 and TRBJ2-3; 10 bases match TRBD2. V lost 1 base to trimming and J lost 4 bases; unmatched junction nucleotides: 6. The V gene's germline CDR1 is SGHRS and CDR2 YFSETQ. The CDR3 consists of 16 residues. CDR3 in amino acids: CASSLLSSGSADTQYF. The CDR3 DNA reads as TGCGCCAGCAGCTTGCTCTCTAGCGGGAGTGCAGATACGCAGTATTTT.

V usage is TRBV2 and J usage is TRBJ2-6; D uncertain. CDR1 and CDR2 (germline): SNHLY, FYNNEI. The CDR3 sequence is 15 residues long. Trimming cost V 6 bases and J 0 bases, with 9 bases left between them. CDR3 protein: CASRKTSSGANVLTF. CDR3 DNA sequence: TGTGCCAGCAGAAAGACGTCCTCTGGGGCCAACGTCCTGACTTTC. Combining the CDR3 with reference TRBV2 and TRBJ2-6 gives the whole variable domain EPEVTQTPSHQVTQMGQEVILRCVPISNHLYFYWYRQILGQKVEFLVSFYNNEISEKSEIFDDQFSVERPDGSNFTLKIRSTKLEDSAMYFCASRKTSSGANVLTFGAGSRLTVL.

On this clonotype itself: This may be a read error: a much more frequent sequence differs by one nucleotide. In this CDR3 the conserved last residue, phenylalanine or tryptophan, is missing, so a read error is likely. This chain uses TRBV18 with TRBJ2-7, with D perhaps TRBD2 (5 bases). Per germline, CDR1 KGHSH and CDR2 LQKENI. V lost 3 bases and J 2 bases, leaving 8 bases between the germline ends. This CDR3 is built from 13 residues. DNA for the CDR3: TGTGCCAGCTCACCGTCCGGGACCTACGAGCAGTACCTC. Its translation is CASSPSGTYEQYL.

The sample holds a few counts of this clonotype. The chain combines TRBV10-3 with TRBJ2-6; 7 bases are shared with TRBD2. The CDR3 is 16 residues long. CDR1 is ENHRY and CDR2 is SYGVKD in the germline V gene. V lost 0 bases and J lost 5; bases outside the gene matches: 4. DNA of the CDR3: TGTGCCATCAGTGAGTCGGGGAGGGACTGGGCCAACGTCCTGACTTTC. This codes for CAISESGRDWANVLTF.

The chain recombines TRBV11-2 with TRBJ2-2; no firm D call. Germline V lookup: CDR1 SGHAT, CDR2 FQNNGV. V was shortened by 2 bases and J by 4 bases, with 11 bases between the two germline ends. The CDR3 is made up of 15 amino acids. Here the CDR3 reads CASSLRAPGTGELFF. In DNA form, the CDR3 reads TGTGCCAGCAGCTTACGGGCGCCGGGCACCGGGGAGCTGTTTTTT. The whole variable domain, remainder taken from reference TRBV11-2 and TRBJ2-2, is EAGVAQSPRYKIIEKRQSVAFWCNPISGHATLYWYQQILGQGPKLLIQFQNNGVVDDSQLPKDRFSAERLKGVDSTLKIQPAKLEDSAVYLCASSLRAPGTGELFFGEGSRLTVL.

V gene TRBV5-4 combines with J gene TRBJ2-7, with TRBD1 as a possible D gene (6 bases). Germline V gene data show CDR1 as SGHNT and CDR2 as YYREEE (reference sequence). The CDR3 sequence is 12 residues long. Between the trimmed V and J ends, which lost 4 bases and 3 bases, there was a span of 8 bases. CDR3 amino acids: CASSHRDYEQYF. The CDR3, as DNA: TGTGCCAGCAGCCACAGGGACTACGAGCAGTACTTC.

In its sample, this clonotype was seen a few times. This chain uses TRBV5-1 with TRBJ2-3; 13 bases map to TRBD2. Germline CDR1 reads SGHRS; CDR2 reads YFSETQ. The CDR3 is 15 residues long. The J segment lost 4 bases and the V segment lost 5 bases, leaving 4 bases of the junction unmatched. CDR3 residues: CASRLLAGGPDTQYF. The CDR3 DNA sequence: TGCGCCAGCAGACTACTAGCGGGAGGGCCAGATACGCAGTATTTT.

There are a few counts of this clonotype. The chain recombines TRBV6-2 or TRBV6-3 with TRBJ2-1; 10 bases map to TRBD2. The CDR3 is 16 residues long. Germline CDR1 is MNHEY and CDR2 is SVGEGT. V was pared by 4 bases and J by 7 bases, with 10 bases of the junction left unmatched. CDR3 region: CASSSARAGGPNEQFF. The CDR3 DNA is TGTGCCAGCAGTTCGGCCCGAGCGGGGGGGCCAAATGAGCAGTTCTTC.